These 3 T cell receptor beta chains were sequenced from one sample in a study of CD8+ T cells in alopecia areata. Treatment specified: oral pan-JAK inhibitor, 5-10 mg twice daily. RNA, once extracted, was reverse transcribed into cDNA for use as the sequencing template. Generated by immunoSEQ multiplex PCR, the TCRdb table keeps only in-frame clones and is missing some. Of roughly 190,000 clones in the sample, under 80% were seen once. The sample consisted of CD4+ T cells sorted from blood, taken around week 50, from a patient treated with tofacitinib. These receptors originate from a human donor with alopecia areata.

This clone was recorded once. The chain recombines TRBV30 with TRBJ1-5; weak D call: TRBD1 (5 bases). This CDR3 contains 13 residues. Germline values: CDR1 GTSNPN, CDR2 SVGIG (reference sequence). Trimming took off 0 bases at V and 11 bases at J, with 14 bases between the two ends. The DNA for the CDR3 is TGTGCCTGGAGTGTAAGTGGCCCGGGGGCCCAGCATTTT. Encoded protein: CAWSVSGPGAQHF.

CDR3: CASSPRTGVYQETQYF. The DNA of the CDR3 is TGTGCCAGCTCACCAAGGACAGGGGTCTACCAAGAGACCCAGTACTTC. The chain carries TRBV18 and TRBJ2-5, with 9 positions matching TRBD1. Germline CDR1 and CDR2: KGHSH and LQKENI. The junction had 4 bases not matched to a gene; V was cut back by 2 bases and J by 0 bases. CDR3 length equals 16 residues.

V is TRBV5-1 and J is TRBJ2-1; D is perhaps TRBD2 (7 bases). The CDR3 loop spans 15 amino acids. The germline CDR1 and CDR2 sequences are SGHRS and YFSETQ. The V end lost 2 bases, the J end lost 2 bases, and 11 bases lay between the germline ends. The CDR3 nucleotides are TGCGCCAGCAGCTTCCGGGGGGCCACCTACAATGAGCAGTTCTTC. This encodes CASSFRGATYNEQFF. The entire variable domain, with the rest obtained from reference TRBV5-1 and TRBJ2-1, is as follows: KAGVTQTPRYLIKTRGQQVTLSCSPISGHRSVSWYQQTPGQGLQFLFEYFSETQRNKGNFPGRFSGRQFSNSRSEMNVSTLELGDSALYLCASSFRGATYNEQFFGPGTRLTVL.